This TCR beta chain derives from a study of blood T cell repertoires in COVID-19. Study details: From the United States, Italy and Spain came samples of acute and convalescent COVID-19.

The method was immunoSEQ multiplex PCR; TCRdb's version includes in-frame clones alone and lacks a portion of them. The top ten hold roughly 1.5% of the sample, which has 250,000 to 350,000 clones, 65% to 85% seen once. Seattle-derived patients entered the study during active infection and were followed longitudinally. Germline V gene sequence: CDR1 LGHDT, CDR2 YNNKEL (reference sequence). The V gene end was trimmed by 4 bases and the J gene end by 6 bases; junction bases not matched to a gene: 6. The CDR3 runs 14 residues. The TCR was taken from a human donor with COVID-19, enrolled during active disease. The donor label of this sample is uncertain. Source material: peripheral blood. The rearrangement uses TRBV3-1 (or the pseudogene TRBV3-2) and TRBJ1-2; 9 bases agree with TRBD1. CDR3 sequence reads: CASSLQGARNGYTF. The DNA for the CDR3 is TGTGCCAGCAGCCTACAGGGGGCAAGAAATGGCTACACCTTC.